The rows below give T cell receptor beta chains drawn from one sample of a study of blood T cell repertoires in COVID-19. TCRdb keeps only in-frame clones here, not all; method: immunoSEQ multiplex PCR. This sample has around 170,000 clones, with 65% to 90% found just once. The sample was peripheral blood. The receptor set was obtained from a man aged 45-65 years with active or convalescent COVID-19. The CDR3 runs from the conserved cysteine through the conserved F or W. D genes are given only for firm matches. Size is stated for part of the rows, as once, few or many counts, or as a class when the clone is expanded.

cdr3_nt cdr3_aa clone_size v_call d_call j_call
TGTGCCATCAGTGAAGGAGATAATTCACCCCTCCACTTT CAISEGDNSPLHF once TRBV10-3 NA TRBJ1-6
TGTGCCAGCAGCCAAGAGGGGGGAAGCAATTCACCCCTCCACTTT CASSQEGGSNSPLHF NA TRBV4-2 NA TRBJ1-6
TGTGCCAGCAGCCAAGGGTTGACAGGGTCCGGGGCCAACGTCCTGACTTTC CASSQGLTGSGANVLTF NA TRBV3-1/TRBV3-2 TRBD1 TRBJ2-6
TGTGCCAGCTCACGCAAGCACAATGAGCAGTTCTTC CASSRKHNEQFF NA TRBV18 NA TRBJ2-1
TGTGCCAGCAGCGTAGAACGGACAGGGTTTGAGCAGTACTTC CASSVERTGFEQYF NA TRBV7-3 TRBD1 TRBJ2-7
TGTGCCAGCAGTCGGCTAGCAAGCGGAAATGAGCAGTTCTTC CASSRLASGNEQFF NA TRBV2 NA TRBJ2-1
TGTGCCAGCAGTGTCCTTCTGGGGCGAAATACTGAAGCTTTCTTT CASSVLLGRNTEAFF few TRBV2 NA TRBJ1-1
TGTGCCAGCAGCTTGTTGAACCAGGGGGACTATGGCTACACCTTC CASSLLNQGDYGYTF medium-sized TRBV7-9 TRBD1 TRBJ1-2
TGCAGCGTTGTCGGAGTAGTCAGGGTCTACAATGAGCAGTTCTTC CSVVGVVRVYNEQFF NA TRBV29-1 NA TRBJ2-1
TGTGCCAGCAGCCAAGATTCCTATAGCAATCAGCCCCAGCATTTT CASSQDSYSNQPQHF NA TRBV4-2 NA TRBJ1-5
TGTGCCAGTATCGACAGGCCTGGGGGCAATCAGCCCCAGCATTTT CASIDRPGGNQPQHF NA TRBV19 NA TRBJ1-5
TGCGCCAGCACCTCGACAGGGGTCTCCACTGAAGCTTTCTTT CASTSTGVSTEAFF few TRBV10-2 TRBD1 TRBJ1-1
TGTGCCAGCTCACCACCTAGCCGGATGAACACTGAAGCTTTCTTT CASSPPSRMNTEAFF NA TRBV18 NA TRBJ1-1
TGCAGCGTTGAAACAGGGGTTGATGGCTACACCTTC CSVETGVDGYTF NA TRBV29-1 TRBD1 TRBJ1-2
TGTGCCAGCAGCCCCTCTTGGGCTTACAATGAGCAGTTCTTC CASSPSWAYNEQFF NA TRBV3-1/TRBV3-2 NA TRBJ2-1
TGTGCCAGCAGCCGGGGACACCTTGGGGCTGAAGCTTTCTTT CASSRGHLGAEAFF NA TRBV3-1/TRBV3-2 NA TRBJ1-1